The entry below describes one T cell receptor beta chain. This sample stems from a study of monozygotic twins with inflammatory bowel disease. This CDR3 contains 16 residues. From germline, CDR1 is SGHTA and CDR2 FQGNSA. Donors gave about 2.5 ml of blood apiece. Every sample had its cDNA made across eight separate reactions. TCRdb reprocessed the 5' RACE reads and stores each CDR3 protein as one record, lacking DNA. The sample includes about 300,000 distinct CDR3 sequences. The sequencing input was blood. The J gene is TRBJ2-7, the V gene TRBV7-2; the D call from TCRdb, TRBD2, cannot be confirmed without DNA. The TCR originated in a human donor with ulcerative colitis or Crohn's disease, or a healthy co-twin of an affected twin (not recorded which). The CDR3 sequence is CASSARLGTLTYEQYF.